These 3 T cell receptor beta chains were sequenced from one sample in a study of shared clonotypes between healthy human individuals. Naive-designated CD8 cells lacked CD45RO, were positively enriched for CCR7, and omitted terminally differentiated effector memory CD45RA+ cells. Assay: immunoSEQ multiplex PCR; the TCRdb copy retains only in-frame clones and omits some. The table has about 2 million clones, approximately 94% seen once. Specimen: naive CD8+ T cells sorted from blood. The receptor set was obtained from a man aged 18 to 35 in good health.

This chain uses TRBV2 with TRBJ2-2; a possible D gene is TRBD2 (5 bases). This CDR3 is 14 amino acids long. With 5 bases removed from V and 2 bases from J, the gap between germline ends came to 9 bases. Germline V gives CDR1 SNHLY, CDR2 FYNNEI. This CDR3 is CASSKTGNTGELFF. CDR3 DNA sequence: TGTGCCAGCAGTAAGACGGGAAACACCGGGGAGCTGTTTTTT.

The V gene is TRBV27, the J gene TRBJ2-7, with a weak D call TRBD2 (6 bases). The V gene's germline CDR1 is MNHEY and CDR2 SMNVEV (reference sequence). V was cut by 8 bases and J by 7 bases, with 18 bases left in between. This CDR3 spans 13 amino acids. The CDR3 sequence is CASSGTAGGEQYF. DNA of the CDR3: TGTGCCAGCTCCGGGACGGCCGGAGGGGAGCAGTACTTC.

This clone was detected only once. The chain recombines TRBV28 with TRBJ2-5, with D possibly being TRBD1 (7 bases). The CDR3 sequence is 15 residues long. Germline loops: CDR1 MDHEN, CDR2 SYDVKM. The germline V and J ends were trimmed by 3 bases and 2 bases, with 13 bases remaining between them. The DNA of the CDR3 is TGTGCCAGCAGTTTTGGAGCAGGGGGGCAAGAGACCCAGTACTTC. Translating it yields CASSFGAGGQETQYF.